The 19 T cell receptor beta chains in this list originate from one sample, sequenced in a study of vaccination effects on CD4 cells after COVID-19. Generated by immunoSEQ multiplex PCR, the TCRdb table keeps only in-frame clones and is missing some. The table includes 20,000 to 30,000 clones, about 76% detected once. Their antigens remain unidentified. Viral peptide pools were used in the ViraFEST assay to expand antigen-specific CD4+ T cells, and sequencing came afterward. The authors isolated CD4+ T cells after nine to eleven days of culture. Sometime from March through December 2020, the person acquired a SARS-CoV-2 infection that PCR confirmed. Sequenced here: CD4+ T cells from PBMCs cultured with HCoV-NL63 spike peptides, sampled before COVID-19 vaccination. These receptor sequences come from a human donor who had a prior SARS-CoV-2 infection.

V usage is TRBV7-3 and J usage is TRBJ2-2; D gene uncertain. CDR3 length equals 13 residues. Between the trimmed V and J ends, which lost 2 bases and 9 bases, there was a span of 10 bases. Germline CDR1 SGHTA, CDR2 FQGTGA. The CDR3 DNA is TGTGCCAGCAGCTTATCACAGCGCCGGGAGCTGTTTTTT. Its translation is CASSLSQRRELFF.

This clone was recorded only once. The J gene is TRBJ2-1, the V gene TRBV7-9; D ambiguous. Germline V gene sequence: CDR1 SEHNR, CDR2 FQNEAQ (reference sequence). The CDR3 runs to 15 residues. V gave up 1 base and J gave up 2 bases, with 9 bases separating them. CDR3 sequence reads: CASSLVAQTYNEQFF. Here the CDR3 DNA reads TGTGCCAGCAGCTTAGTGGCACAAACCTACAATGAGCAGTTCTTC.

This chain's CDR3 is CASSTRDRTDTQYF. The DNA for the CDR3 is TGTGCCAGCAGCACTCGAGACAGGACAGATACGCAGTATTTT. The chain combines TRBV27 with TRBJ2-3; TRBD1 might be the D (6 bases). CDR1 and CDR2 from the germline V gene are MNHEY and SMNVEV (reference sequence). The ends were cut back, 6 bases at V and 3 bases at J, with 13 bases in the middle. CDR3 size: 14 residues.

The DNA of the CDR3 is TGTGCCAGCGGGGCGGGCCTCACAGATACGCAGTATTTT. It encodes CASGAGLTDTQYF. The rearrangement links TRBV2 to TRBJ2-3, with D tentatively TRBD1 or TRBD2 (5 bases each). This CDR3 has 13 amino acids. Germline V gene data show CDR1 as SNHLY and CDR2 as FYNNEI. The ends were cut back, 8 bases at V and 2 bases at J, with 11 bases in the middle.

This clone has only one observation. The CDR3 DNA follows: TGTGCCAGCAGTGAGGACAGACAAAGCTCCTACGAGCAGTACTTC. Its protein product is CASSEDRQSSYEQYF. The chain combines TRBV2 with TRBJ2-7, with D perhaps TRBD1 (6 bases). The length of the CDR3 is 15 residues. The germline gives CDR1 SNHLY, CDR2 FYNNEI. V lost 3 bases and J 0 bases, leaving 12 bases between the germline ends.

This clone was recorded only once. The chain joins TRBV3-1 (or the pseudogene TRBV3-2) to TRBJ2-7; unclear D gene. The V and J ends lost 2 bases and 3 bases respectively, with 8 bases between them. The CDR3 covers 13 residues. Looked up from germline, CDR1 is LGHDT and CDR2 is YNNKEL (reference sequence). The CDR3 nucleotides are TGTGCCAGCAGCCAACTAGGCGACTACGAGCAGTACTTC. The encoded protein is CASSQLGDYEQYF.

The chain has TRBV4-2 and TRBJ2-1; 9 positions match TRBD2. CDR1 and CDR2 (germline): LGHNA, YNFKEQ. Unmatched junction bases numbered 7, after V lost 3 bases and J lost 4 bases. The CDR3 totals 16 residues. The CDR3 loop is CASSHPSGGTYNEQFF. The DNA of the CDR3 is TGTGCCAGCAGCCATCCCAGCGGGGGGACATACAATGAGCAGTTCTTC.

A word on this clone: One junction end disagrees with the germline gene, perhaps due to a read error. The chain employs TRBV15 and TRBJ1-4; D gene ambiguous. The CDR3 spans 13 residues. The germline V gene encodes CDR1 LNHNV and CDR2 YYDKDF (reference sequence). The CDR3 nucleotides are TGTGCCACCAGCAGAGATACAAGGAGCACCTATCATTTT. It is translated as CATSRDTRSTYHF.

The CDR3 DNA reads as TGTGCCACCAGCAGGGGGTCTCGAAGTACCGGGGAGCTGTTTTTT. This gives the protein CATSRGSRSTGELFF. The gene calls are TRBV15 and TRBJ2-2; no reliable D call. Trimming removed 3 bases from V and 5 bases from J, with 13 bases in between. This CDR3 contains 15 residues. Germline CDR1 LNHNV, CDR2 YYDKDF (reference sequence).

This clone was detected a few times. The J gene is TRBJ2-1, the V gene TRBV7-9; 11 nucleotides align to TRBD1. The V gene end was trimmed by 5 bases and the J gene end by 2 bases; junction bases not matched to a gene: 2. Germline V CDR1 and CDR2: SEHNR, FQNEAQ (reference sequence). The CDR3 runs to 15 residues. In nucleotides, the CDR3 is TGTGCCAGCAGCATGGGACAGGGGGCCTACAATGAGCAGTTCTTC. It specifies CASSMGQGAYNEQFF.

This clone was observed a single time. V and J are TRBV6-6 and TRBJ2-5; no firm D call. V lost 5 bases and J 4 bases, leaving 5 bases between the germline ends. This CDR3 region has 11 residues. CDR1 and CDR2 from the germline V gene are MNHNY and SVGAGI (reference sequence). CDR3 amino acids: CASSAAETQYF. The DNA for the CDR3 is TGTGCCAGCAGTGCCGCAGAGACCCAGTACTTC.

The rearrangement links TRBV7-9 to TRBJ1-3; a weak D match, TRBD1 (5 bases). Germline loops: CDR1 SEHNR, CDR2 FQNEAQ (reference sequence). The CDR3 contains 16 residues. V lost 5 bases to trimming and J lost 4 bases, with 18 bases between them. The chain's CDR3 is CASSPGAGPRGNTIYF. The CDR3 DNA reads as TGTGCCAGCAGCCCCGGGGCCGGACCGCGAGGAAACACCATATATTTT.

The chain uses TRBV11-3 and TRBJ2-3; maybe TRBD2 (5 bases). Germline V gene lookup returns CDR1 SGHNT and CDR2 YENEEA. The CDR3 has 14 amino acids. Trimming stripped 0 bases from V and 8 bases from J, with 12 bases between. This CDR3 is CASSLDPEAGTQYF. The CDR3 DNA sequence: TGTGCCAGCAGCTTAGACCCCGAGGCGGGTACGCAGTATTTT.

The genes are TRBV9 and TRBJ1-6; D not resolved. Germline CDR1 is SGDLS and CDR2 is YYNGEE. The CDR3 is 16 amino acids. V lost 4 bases and J lost 0, with 11 bases in between. DNA for the CDR3: TGTGCCAGCAGCCTCGGTGTGAGCTCCTATAATTCACCCCTCCACTTT. As protein: CASSLGVSSYNSPLHF. The entire variable domain, with the rest obtained from reference TRBV9 and TRBJ1-6, is as follows: DSGVTQTPKHLITATGQRVTLRCSPRSGDLSVYWYQQSLDQGLQFLIQYYNGEERAKGNILERFSAQQFPDLHSELNLSSLELGDSALYFCASSLGVSSYNSPLHFGNGTRLTVT.

The gene calls are TRBV20-1 and TRBJ1-1; D gene ambiguous. This CDR3 contains 11 residues. CDR1 and CDR2 (germline): DFQATT, SNEGSKA (reference sequence). V dropped 6 bases and J dropped 11 bases, with 16 bases sitting between them. As DNA, the CDR3 is TGCAGTGCCACCGACTCCCCGGGGGCTTTCTTT. It is translated as CSATDSPGAFF.

The V call is TRBV2, the J call TRBJ2-7, with D possibly TRBD2 on 5 matching bases. V shed 7 bases and J shed 2 bases, with 12 bases lying between them. CDR1 and CDR2 (germline): SNHLY, FYNNEI. The CDR3 has 13 residues. DNA of the CDR3: TGTGCCAGCATGGTCGGGATGACCTACGAGCAGTACTTC. It specifies CASMVGMTYEQYF. Supplemented by reference TRBV2 and TRBJ2-7, the full variable domain reads EPEVTQTPSHQVTQMGQEVILRCVPISNHLYFYWYRQILGQKVEFLVSFYNNEISEKSEIFDDQFSVERPDGSNFTLKIRSTKLEDSAMYFCASMVGMTYEQYFGPGTRLTVT.

The V call is TRBV3-1 (or the pseudogene TRBV3-2), the J call TRBJ1-1, with D possibly matching TRBD1 (5 bases). Trimming left V 5 bases short and J 6 bases short, with 10 bases between. Germline V gene data show CDR1 as LGHDT and CDR2 as YNNKEL (reference sequence). The CDR3 spans 12 residues. CDR3 sequence reads: CASSSGFAEAFF. The CDR3 coding sequence is TGTGCCAGCAGCTCAGGGTTCGCTGAAGCTTTCTTT.

The chain has TRBV18 and TRBJ2-1; D might be TRBD1 or TRBD2, each matching 5 bases. The CDR3 contains 17 residues. CDR1 KGHSH and CDR2 LQKENI come from the germline V gene. With 2 bases removed from V and 3 bases from J, the gap between germline ends came to 17 bases. The CDR3 here is CASSPIPGTGRYNEQFF. CDR3 coding DNA: TGTGCCAGCTCACCAATACCAGGAACGGGGCGCTACAATGAGCAGTTCTTC.

This clone was seen more than once but under ten times. The chain links TRBV7-6 to TRBJ2-1; D remains unclear. The V end was cut by 1 base, the J end by 9 bases, with 7 bases between. Germline V gives CDR1 SGHVS, CDR2 FNYEAQ. The CDR3 is 12 residues long. DNA for the CDR3: TGTGCCAGCAGCTTAGGTGGCGGTGAGCAGTTCTTC. Translation gives CASSLGGGEQFF.